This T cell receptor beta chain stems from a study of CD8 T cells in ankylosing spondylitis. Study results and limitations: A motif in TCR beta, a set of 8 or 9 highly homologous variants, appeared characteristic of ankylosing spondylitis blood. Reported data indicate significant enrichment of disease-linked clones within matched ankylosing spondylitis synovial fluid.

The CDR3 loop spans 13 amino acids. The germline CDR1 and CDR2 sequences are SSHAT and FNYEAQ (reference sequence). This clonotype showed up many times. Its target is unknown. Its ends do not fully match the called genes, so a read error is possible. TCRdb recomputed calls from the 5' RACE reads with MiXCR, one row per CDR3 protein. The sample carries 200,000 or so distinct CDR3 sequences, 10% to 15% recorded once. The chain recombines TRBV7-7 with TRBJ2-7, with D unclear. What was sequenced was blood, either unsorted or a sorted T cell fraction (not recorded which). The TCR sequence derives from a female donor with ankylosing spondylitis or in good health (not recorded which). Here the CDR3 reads CASSLSSGYEQYF. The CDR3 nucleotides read TGTGCTAGCAGCTTATCGTCGGGTTACGAGCAGTACTTC.